These 20 T cell receptor beta chains share one sample of origin, sequenced in a study of blood T cell repertoires in COVID-19 (dated by TCRdb to 2020 to 2021). Library preparation employed the immunoSEQ multiplex PCR assay. TCRdb provides this immuneACCESS table in a form limited to in-frame rearrangements. Some clones are lacking; in checked studies, under half of them reflect an unresolved V gene, and why the rest are absent is not known. This sample holds about 46,000 clones; more than 80% were observed only once. The biggest ten clones account for around 6% of the sample. The specimen was peripheral blood. Receptors were obtained from a man between 60 and 70 years old with acute or convalescent COVID-19.

The chain links TRBV27 to TRBJ2-7, with a possible D match to TRBD2 (6 bases). Between the trimmed V and J ends, which lost 0 bases and 12 bases, there was a span of 15 bases. CDR1 is MNHEY, CDR2 SMNVEV, per germline (reference sequence). CDR3 length: 13 amino acids. CDR3 sequence: CASSLSPAGLGYF. CDR3 nucleotides: TGTGCCAGCAGTTTATCGCCAGCGGGCCTGGGGTACTTC.

This clone was observed once. This chain links TRBV27 with TRBJ2-5; no clear D. V gave up 5 bases and J gave up 0 bases, with 4 bases separating them. CDR3 length: 12 amino acids. Germline CDR1 and CDR2: MNHEY and SMNVEV (reference sequence). CDR3 in amino acids: CASSPYQETQYF. The CDR3 nucleotides read TGTGCCAGCAGTCCATACCAAGAGACCCAGTACTTC.

The chain recombines TRBV11-3 with TRBJ2-3; maybe TRBD1 (5 bases). This CDR3 is built from 14 residues. V dropped 5 bases and J dropped 1 base, with 10 bases sitting between them. Germline CDR1 is SGHNT and CDR2 is YENEEA. Here the CDR3 DNA reads TGTGCCAGCAGCCCAGGGTCTGGCACAGATACGCAGTATTTT. Translation gives CASSPGSGTDTQYF.

CDR3 DNA sequence: TGTGCCAGCAGCTTAAGCGGGAGTAGCGAGACCCAGTACTTC. Protein sequence: CASSLSGSSETQYF. This chain connects TRBV7-2 to TRBJ2-5; 8 nucleotides align to TRBD2. Germline trimming cut 2 bases from V and 5 bases from J; bases unmatched to any gene: 4. Germline values: CDR1 SGHTA, CDR2 FQGNSA. This CDR3 contains 14 residues. Complete variable domain (other parts from reference TRBV7-2 and TRBJ2-5): GAGVSQSPSNKVTEKGKDVELRCDPISGHTALYWYRQSLGQGLEFLIYFQGNSAPDKSGLPSDRFSAERTGGSVSTLTIQRTQQEDSAVYLCASSLSGSSETQYFGPGTRLLVL.

This chain connects TRBV3-1 (or the pseudogene TRBV3-2) to TRBJ1-6; unclear D gene. CDR3 length: 14 residues. The germline V and J ends were trimmed by 4 bases and 7 bases, with 11 bases remaining between them. CDR1 LGHDT and CDR2 YNNKEL come from the germline V gene (reference sequence). CDR3 in amino acids: CASSPRQQNSPLHF. The DNA for the CDR3 is TGTGCCAGCAGCCCCCGACAACAGAATTCACCCCTCCACTTT.

V gene TRBV18 combines with J gene TRBJ2-2, with D perhaps matching TRBD2 (5 bases). Germline CDR1 and CDR2: KGHSH and LQKENI. Trimming stripped 1 base from V and 5 bases from J, with 14 bases between. CDR3 length equals 16 residues. This CDR3 reads CASSPLGRLRTGELFF. The CDR3 nucleotides read TGTGCCAGCTCACCACTGGGGAGACTTAGGACCGGGGAGCTGTTTTTT.

The chain joins TRBV18 to TRBJ2-3; D is perhaps TRBD1 (5 bases). Trimming cost V 3 bases and J 4 bases, with 23 bases left between them. The CDR3 is made up of 18 amino acids. Germline V gene data show CDR1 as KGHSH and CDR2 as LQKENI. The CDR3 sequence is CASSPFNATGETADTQYF. The CDR3 DNA sequence: TGTGCCAGCTCACCGTTTAATGCCACAGGTGAGACGGCAGATACGCAGTATTTT.

J is TRBJ2-7 and V is TRBV11-2; 13 bases agree with TRBD2. V dropped 5 bases and J dropped 4; count of bases not matched to a gene: 2. The CDR3 spans 14 residues. Germline CDR1 reads SGHAT; CDR2 reads FQNNGV. The CDR3 reads CASSLLAGGYEQYF. The CDR3, as DNA: TGTGCCAGCAGCCTACTAGCGGGGGGGTACGAGCAGTACTTC.

The sample holds one count of this clone. J is TRBJ2-3 and V is TRBV7-8, with TRBD2 identical over 8 bases. The CDR3 runs to 17 residues. V shed 3 bases, J shed 4 bases, and the junction held 12 bases outside the gene matches. The germline V gene has CDR1 SGHVS and CDR2 FQNEAQ. The chain's CDR3 is CASSLGRSGRSADTQYF. The CDR3, as DNA: TGTGCCAGCAGCTTGGGGAGGAGCGGGAGATCCGCAGATACGCAGTATTTT.

With respect to this clone: Additional DNA sequences in this sample encode the identical CDR3. The rearrangement joins TRBV7-3 to TRBJ2-2, with unresolved D. The CDR3 consists of 13 residues. Germline assignment: CDR1 SGHTA and CDR2 FQGTGA. V lost 5 bases and J 1 base, leaving 5 bases between the germline ends. CDR3 DNA: TGTGCCAGCAGCCCCAAGAACACCGGGGAGCTGTTTTTT. It yields the protein CASSPKNTGELFF.

The J gene is TRBJ2-7, the V gene TRBV30; 7 positions match TRBD2. The CDR3 consists of 11 residues. Per the germline V gene, CDR1 is GTSNPN and CDR2 is SVGIG (reference sequence). The V segment lost 3 bases and the J segment 7 bases; nucleotides outside the gene matches: 3. The CDR3 DNA reads TGTGCCTGGAGGGCTAGCGGAGAGCAGTACTTC. Translated, it gives CAWRASGEQYF.

This clone occurred once. This rearrangement joins TRBV28 to TRBJ1-4; D possibly corresponds to TRBD1 (6 bases). Germline CDR1 reads MDHEN; CDR2 reads SYDVKM. The CDR3 extends over 15 amino acids. The germline V and J ends were trimmed by 3 bases and 5 bases, with 13 bases remaining between them. CDR3 DNA: TGTGCCAGCAGTTTGTCAGGGGCGATCAATGAAAAACTGTTTTTT. Residues: CASSLSGAINEKLFF.

The chain carries TRBV9 and TRBJ2-7; 11 bases are shared with TRBD2. The CDR3 loop spans 15 amino acids. J lost 5 bases, V lost 4 bases, and 8 bases had no gene match. Germline V gene data show CDR1 as SGDLS and CDR2 as YYNGEE. CDR3 protein: CASSFSGRAFDEQYF. Here the CDR3 DNA reads TGTGCCAGCAGCTTTAGCGGGAGGGCCTTCGACGAGCAGTACTTC.

The J gene is TRBJ2-1, the V gene TRBV14, with D unclear. The CDR3 contains 15 residues. V lost 0 bases and J lost 2, with 8 bases in between. Germline CDR1 is SGHDN and CDR2 is FVKESK. The CDR3 nucleotides are TGTGCCAGCAGCCAAGAATACAGTACCTACAATGAGCAGTTCTTC. Its protein is CASSQEYSTYNEQFF. Full variable domain (remainder filled in from reference TRBV14 and TRBJ2-1): EAGVTQFPSHSVIEKGQTVTLRCDPISGHDNLYWYRRVMGKEIKFLLHFVKESKQDESGMPNNRFLAERTGGTYSTLKVQPAELEDSGVYFCASSQEYSTYNEQFFGPGTRLTVL.

On this clone itself: One junction end disagrees with the germline gene, perhaps due to a read error. The CDR3: CASTIVGGQGASNYGYTF. In nucleotides, the CDR3 is TGTGCCAGTACTATAGTAGGCGGACAGGGGGCCTCTAACTATGGCTACACCTTC. V usage is TRBV19 and J usage is TRBJ1-2; 11 nucleotides line up with TRBD1. Looked up from germline, CDR1 is LNHDA and CDR2 is SQIVND (reference sequence). CDR3 length: 18 residues.

The chain is built from TRBV29-1 and TRBJ2-5; possible D gene TRBD2, 6 bases. V was shortened by 4 bases and J by 5 bases, with 14 bases between the two germline ends. Germline V CDR1 and CDR2: SQVTM, ANQGSEA. CDR3 length: 13 residues. DNA for the CDR3: TGCAGCGTTGTCGGCAGGGCGGGGGAGACCCAGTACTTC. Translation: CSVVGRAGETQYF.

The gene calls are TRBV18 and TRBJ1-1; 11 bases align to TRBD1. This CDR3 has 16 amino acids. Germline trimming cut 1 base from V and 6 bases from J; bases unmatched to any gene: 7. The germline V gene encodes CDR1 KGHSH and CDR2 LQKENI. DNA for the CDR3: TGTGCCAGCTCACCACAGGGACAGGGGGGTTTCGCTGAAGCTTTCTTT. Translation: CASSPQGQGGFAEAFF.

V and J are TRBV5-1 and TRBJ1-1; 9 bases map to TRBD1. This CDR3 spans 16 amino acids. V gave up 0 bases and J gave up 0 bases; unmatched junction bases: 3. Germline lookup yields CDR1 SGHRS and CDR2 YFSETQ. For the CDR3, the DNA is TGCGCCAGCAGCTTGGAACAGGGGGCCTTGAACACTGAAGCTTTCTTT. This translates into CASSLEQGALNTEAFF.

This chain connects TRBV18 to TRBJ2-2, with 11 bases that match TRBD2. With 2 bases clipped from V and 4 bases from J, the junction kept 6 bases outside the gene matches. The CDR3 has 17 amino acids. CDR1 is KGHSH and CDR2 is LQKENI in the germline V gene. CDR3 amino acids: CASSPGTSGGSTGELFF. Here the CDR3 DNA reads TGTGCCAGCTCACCAGGGACTAGCGGAGGATCCACCGGGGAGCTGTTTTTT.

A single count supports this clone. J is TRBJ1-2 and V is TRBV20-1, with D hard to call. Germline CDR1 reads DFQATT; CDR2 reads SNEGSKA (reference sequence). V was shortened by 3 bases and J by 8 bases, with 10 bases between the two germline ends. The CDR3 has 11 amino acids. The CDR3, as DNA: TGCAGTGCTAGGGCCGAGGGCGGCTACACCTTC. Translated, it gives CSARAEGGYTF.